A selection of T cell receptor beta chains follows, all from one sample in a study of OX40 agonist ivuxolimab in advanced cancers. This table comes from immunoSEQ multiplex PCR, and its TCRdb copy is limited to in-frame clones, with some not included. The sample holds about 86,000 clones; roughly 87% are singletons and the top ten take over 1.2%. Specimen: CD4+ or CD8+ T cells sorted from blood, collected in a trial of the OX40 agonist ivuxolimab. The receptor set was obtained from an adult with an advanced solid tumor such as melanoma, head and neck, liver or kidney cancer. The CDR3 runs from the conserved cysteine through the conserved F or W. The D gene is left open where the match is weak. The size entry is marked missing in some rows and otherwise reads once, few, many or a size class.

V gene	D gene	J gene	clone size	CDR3 DNA	CDR3 protein
TRBV6-5	NA	TRBJ2-2	NA	TGTGCCGCTAGGACGCTCCACACCGGGGAGCTGTTTTTT	CAARTLHTGELFF
TRBV19	NA	TRBJ1-1	NA	TGTGCCAGTAGAGAGGGAATCATTACTGAAGCTTTCTTT	CASREGIITEAFF
TRBV5-1	TRBD1	TRBJ1-1	NA	TGCGCCAGCAGGTCGGACAGGTCCGTAAACACTGAAGCTTTCTTT	CASRSDRSVNTEAFF
TRBV5-6	TRBD1	TRBJ2-3	NA	TGTGCCAGCAGTAGGGACAGGTCCGATACGCAGTATTTT	CASSRDRSDTQYF
TRBV28	TRBD2	TRBJ2-5	NA	TGTGCCAGCAGTCCAAGCGGGACTAACCAAGAGACCCAGTACTTC	CASSPSGTNQETQYF
TRBV5-1	TRBD1	TRBJ2-7	NA	TGCGCCAGCAGCTTCACAGGGGGGAACTATTTGGAGCAGTACTTC	CASSFTGGNYLEQYF
TRBV18	NA	TRBJ2-1	NA	TGTGCCAGCTCACCAGACTTATTCAATGAGCAGTTCTTC	CASSPDLFNEQFF
TRBV27	NA	TRBJ1-2	NA	TGTGCCAGCAGTTCCACCTGGGACGCCCGCTATGGCTACACCTTC	CASSSTWDARYGYTF
TRBV5-5	TRBD1	TRBJ1-2	NA	TGTGCCAGCAGCTTCGACGACAGGGTACGGTACACCTTC	CASSFDDRVRYTF
TRBV7-9	TRBD2	TRBJ2-7	NA	TGTGCCAGCAGCTTAGAGGGCGGGGGGGCCCCCTACGAGCAGTACTTC	CASSLEGGGAPYEQYF
TRBV7-9	NA	TRBJ2-3	NA	TGTGCCAGCAGCTTAGACAGGGAGGGGGATACGCAGTATTTT	CASSLDREGDTQYF
TRBV28	NA	TRBJ1-2	NA	TGTGCCAGCACCAAAGATGCCTATGGCTACACCTTC	CASTKDAYGYTF
TRBV7-2	NA	TRBJ1-4	NA	TGTGCCAGCAGCTTAACAGTGTCGGGTAGACCGGTTGCAAAACTGTTTTTT	CASSLTVSGRPVAKLFF
TRBV7-2	NA	TRBJ2-2	NA	TGTGCCAGCGGGACCAGGGCCAACACCGGGGAGCTGTTTTTT	CASGTRANTGELFF
TRBV7-2	TRBD2	TRBJ2-7	NA	TGTGCCAGCAGCACCCGACTAGCGGGGGGGGACGAGCAGTACTTC	CASSTRLAGGDEQYF
TRBV6-5	NA	TRBJ1-1	once	TGTGCCAGCAGTTTAGGGGATACCACTGAAGCTTTCTTT	CASSLGDTTEAFF
TRBV7-9	NA	TRBJ1-5	NA	TGTGCCAGCAGCGAAGGGTCAGGGGCCAGCAATCAGCCCCAGCATTTT	CASSEGSGASNQPQHF
TRBV10-3	TRBD2	TRBJ2-3	NA	TGTGCCATCAGTGAGTCGGTGGCGGGAGTTCGCACAGATACGCAGTATTTT	CAISESVAGVRTDTQYF
TRBV15	NA	TRBJ1-2	NA	TGTGCCACCAGCAGAGATATGCAGTCCATCACCACCTTC	CATSRDMQSITTF
TRBV30	NA	TRBJ1-2	many	TGTGCCTGGAGTGTACGTCCAGGGGATGCAGGCTACACCTTC	CAWSVRPGDAGYTF